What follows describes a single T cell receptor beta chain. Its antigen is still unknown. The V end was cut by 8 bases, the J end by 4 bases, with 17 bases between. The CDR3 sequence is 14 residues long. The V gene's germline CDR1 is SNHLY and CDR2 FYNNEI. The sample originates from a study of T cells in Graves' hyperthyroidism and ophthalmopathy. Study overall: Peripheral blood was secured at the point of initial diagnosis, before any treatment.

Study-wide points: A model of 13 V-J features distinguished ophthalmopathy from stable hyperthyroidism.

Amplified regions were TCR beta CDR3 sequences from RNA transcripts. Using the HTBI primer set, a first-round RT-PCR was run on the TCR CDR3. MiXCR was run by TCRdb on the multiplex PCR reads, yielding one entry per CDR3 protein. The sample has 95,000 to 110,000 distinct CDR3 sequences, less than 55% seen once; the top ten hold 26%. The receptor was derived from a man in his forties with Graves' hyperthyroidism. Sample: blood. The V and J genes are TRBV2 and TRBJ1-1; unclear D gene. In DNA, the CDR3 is TGTGCCAGCTTAGCGATGGGTCCGCGCACTGAAGCTTTCTTT. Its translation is CASLAMGPRTEAFF.